Listed below are T cell receptor beta chains from one sample, sequenced in a study of beta chain features in type 1 diabetes. The data were produced by immunoSEQ multiplex PCR, yet TCRdb's version contains in-frame clones alone and is incomplete. The sample consists of around 600,000 clones, over 10% of them appearing once. Sequencing input: naive CD4+ T cells from blood. The receptors were gathered from a man aged 30 to 45 with type 1 diabetes. Each CDR3 is given with its conserved first and last residue. A D gene is named only where the DNA matches it firmly. The listing skips clone size in some rows; elsewhere it reads once, few, many or a size class.

d_gene	v_gene	abundance	j_gene	CDR3aa	CDR3nt
TRBD2	TRBV25-1	-	TRBJ2-7	CASSLLGTRGYEQYF	TGTGCCAGCAGCCTCCTAGGGACTAGGGGATACGAGCAGTACTTC
-	TRBV2	once	TRBJ1-2	CASSAIMRGAGYGYTF	TGTGCCAGCAGTGCCATAATGAGGGGGGCAGGCTATGGCTACACCTTC
-	TRBV20-1	few	TRBJ2-3	CSARDLVSAF	TGCAGTGCTAGAGATCTCGTCAGCGCCTTT
-	TRBV13	many	TRBJ2-6	CASSLGGAGLTNVLTF	TGTGCCAGCAGCTTAGGCGGGGCAGGGTTGACCAACGTCCTGACTTTC
-	TRBV7-6	-	TRBJ1-5	CASSAQSDQPQHF	TGTGCCAGCAGTGCCCAATCGGATCAGCCCCAGCATTTT
TRBD1	TRBV6-5	-	TRBJ1-1	CASSPFGQGGTEAFF	TGTGCCAGCAGCCCCTTCGGACAGGGAGGAACTGAAGCTTTCTTT
-	TRBV7-2	-	TRBJ2-7	CASSAGRAWGQYF	TGTGCCAGCAGTGCTGGTCGGGCCTGGGGGCAGTACTTC
-	TRBV6-5	-	TRBJ2-1	CASTPPGLHLGKQFF	TGTGCCAGCACCCCGCCGGGACTCCATTTAGGTAAACAGTTCTTC
TRBD1	TRBV4-1	-	TRBJ1-5	CASSQAGTGGDQPQHF	TGCGCCAGCAGCCAAGCCGGGACAGGGGGAGATCAGCCCCAGCATTTT
-	TRBV25-1	few	TRBJ1-3	CASSDDTSGNTIYF	TGTGCCAGCAGTGACGACACCTCTGGAAACACCATATATTTT
-	TRBV7-9	few	TRBJ1-5	CASSSTGDPNQPQHF	TGTGCCAGCAGCTCTACAGGTGACCCTAATCAGCCCCAGCATTTT
-	TRBV18	few	TRBJ1-1	CASSPASREAEAFF	TGTGCCAGCTCACCCGCCTCAAGGGAGGCTGAAGCTTTCTTT
-	TRBV7-9	-	TRBJ2-1	CASTPPGRREFF	TGTGCCAGCACCCCACCCGGACGTAGGGAGTTCTTC
-	TRBV7-6	few	TRBJ2-5	CASSLKRDQETQYF	TGTGCCAGCAGCTTAAAGAGGGACCAAGAGACCCAGTACTTC
-	TRBV19	few	TRBJ1-1	CASSRASDTEAFF	TGTGCCAGTAGTCGGGCCTCGGACACTGAAGCTTTCTTT
-	TRBV7-2	few	TRBJ2-7	CASSPRDIYEQYF	TGTGCCAGCAGCCCGAGGGACATCTACGAGCAGTACTTC
-	TRBV29-1	few	TRBJ2-2	CSVDRAAGELFF	TGCAGCGTTGACAGGGCCGCCGGGGAGCTGTTTTTT
TRBD1	TRBV6-6	once	TRBJ1-2	CASSYSDRGYYGYTF	TGTGCCAGCAGTTACTCCGACAGGGGTTACTATGGCTACACCTTC
TRBD2	TRBV29-1	few	TRBJ2-5	CSALPGTSVRETQYF	TGCAGCGCTCTCCCCGGGACTAGCGTTCGAGAGACCCAGTACTTC
-	TRBV7-9	few	TRBJ2-1	CASSSLLGEQFF	TGTGCCAGCAGCTCCCTCTTGGGTGAGCAGTTCTTC
-	TRBV7-2	-	TRBJ1-5	CASSPQAGGNQPQHF	TGTGCCAGCAGCCCTCAGGCAGGGGGCAATCAGCCCCAGCATTTT
TRBD1	TRBV19	few	TRBJ1-6	CASSIAHDRGSPLHF	TGTGCCAGTAGTATAGCTCACGACAGGGGTTCACCCCTCCACTTT
-	TRBV10-3	few	TRBJ2-7	CAISESAEQYF	TGTGCCATCAGTGAGTCGGCCGAGCAGTACTTC
-	TRBV30	-	TRBJ1-4	CAWSPDTLRGTNEKLFF	TGTGCCTGGAGCCCCGACACGCTCCGCGGAACTAATGAAAAACTGTTTTTT
-	TRBV5-1	few	TRBJ2-1	CASSLAVNSYNEQFF	TGCGCCAGCAGCTTGGCCGTTAACTCCTACAATGAGCAGTTCTTC
TRBD1	TRBV5-1	-	TRBJ1-2	CASSPGQGEDYGYTF	TGCGCCAGCAGCCCTGGACAGGGGGAGGACTATGGCTACACCTTC